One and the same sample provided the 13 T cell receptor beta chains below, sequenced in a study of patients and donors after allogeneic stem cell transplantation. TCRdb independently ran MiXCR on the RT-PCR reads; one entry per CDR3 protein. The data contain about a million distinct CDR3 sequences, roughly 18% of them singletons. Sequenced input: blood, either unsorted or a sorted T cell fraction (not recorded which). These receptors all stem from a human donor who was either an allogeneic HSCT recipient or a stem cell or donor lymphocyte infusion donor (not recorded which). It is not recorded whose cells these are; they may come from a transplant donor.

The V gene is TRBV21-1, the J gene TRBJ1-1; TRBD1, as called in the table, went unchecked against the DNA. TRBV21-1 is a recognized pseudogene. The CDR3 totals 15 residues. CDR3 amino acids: CASRGDSQMDTEAFF. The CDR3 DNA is TGTGCCAGCCGGGGGGACAGTCAGATGGACACTGAAGCTTTCTTT.

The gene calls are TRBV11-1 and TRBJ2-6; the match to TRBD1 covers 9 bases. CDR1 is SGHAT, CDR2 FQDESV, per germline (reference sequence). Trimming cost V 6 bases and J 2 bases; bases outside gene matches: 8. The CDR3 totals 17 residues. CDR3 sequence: CASRQGTGRPGANVLTF. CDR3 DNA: TGTGCCAGCAGACAAGGGACAGGGAGGCCTGGGGCCAACGTCCTGACTTTC.

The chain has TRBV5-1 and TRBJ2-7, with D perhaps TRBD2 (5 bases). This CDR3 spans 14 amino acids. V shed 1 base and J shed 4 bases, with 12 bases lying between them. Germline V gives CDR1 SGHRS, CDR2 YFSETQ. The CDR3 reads CASSLRPAGYEQYF. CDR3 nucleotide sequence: TGCGCCAGCAGCTTGCGCCCGGCGGGTTACGAGCAGTACTTC.

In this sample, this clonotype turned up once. This CDR3 reads CASSGYQGCNTEAFF. Here the CDR3 DNA reads TGTGCCAGCAGCGGCTATCAGGGATGCAACACTGAAGCTTTCTTT. The chain links TRBV21-1 to TRBJ1-1; TRBD1, the table's D call, was not compared with the DNA. TRBV21-1 has pseudogene status. The CDR3 contains 15 residues.

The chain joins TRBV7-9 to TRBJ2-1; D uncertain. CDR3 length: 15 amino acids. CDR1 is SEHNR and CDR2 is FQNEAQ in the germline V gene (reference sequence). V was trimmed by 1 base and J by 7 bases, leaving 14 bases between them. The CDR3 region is CASSLGTDLVNEQFF. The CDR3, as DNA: TGTGCCAGCAGCTTAGGGACCGATTTGGTGAATGAGCAGTTCTTC.

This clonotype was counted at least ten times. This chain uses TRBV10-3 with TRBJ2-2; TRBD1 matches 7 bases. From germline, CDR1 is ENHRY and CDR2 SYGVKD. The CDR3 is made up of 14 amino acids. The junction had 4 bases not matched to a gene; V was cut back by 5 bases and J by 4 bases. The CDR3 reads CAISQGQATGELFF. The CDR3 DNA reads TGTGCCATCAGTCAAGGACAGGCCACCGGGGAGCTGTTTTTT.

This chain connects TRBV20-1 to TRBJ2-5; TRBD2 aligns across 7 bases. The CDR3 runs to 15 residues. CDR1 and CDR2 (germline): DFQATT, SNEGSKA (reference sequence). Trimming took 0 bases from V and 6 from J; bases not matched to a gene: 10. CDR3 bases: TGCAGTGCTAGAGATCAAGCCGGGAGGCCCCAGACCCAGTACTTC. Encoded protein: CSARDQAGRPQTQYF.

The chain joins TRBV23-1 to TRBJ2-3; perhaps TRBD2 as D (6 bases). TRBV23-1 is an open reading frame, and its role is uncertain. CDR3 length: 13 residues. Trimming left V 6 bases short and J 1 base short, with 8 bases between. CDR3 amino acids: CASRLARTDTQYF. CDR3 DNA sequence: TGCGCCAGCAGACTAGCCCGCACAGATACGCAGTATTTT.

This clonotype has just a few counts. CDR3 nucleotide sequence: TGTGCCAGCAGCGTAGGCCGAGATAGCAATCAGCCCCAGCATTTT. This sequence encodes CASSVGRDSNQPQHF. The chain has TRBV9 and TRBJ1-5; D not resolved. With 0 bases removed from V and 0 bases from J, the gap between germline ends came to 7 bases. Germline lookup yields CDR1 SGDLS and CDR2 YYNGEE. This CDR3 has 15 amino acids.

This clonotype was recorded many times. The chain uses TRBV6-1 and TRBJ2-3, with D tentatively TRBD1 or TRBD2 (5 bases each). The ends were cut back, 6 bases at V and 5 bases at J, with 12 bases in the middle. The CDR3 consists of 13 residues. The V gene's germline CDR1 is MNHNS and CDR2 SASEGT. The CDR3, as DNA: TGTGCCAGCAGCCGGGGAAGGGGAGATACGCAGTATTTT. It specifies CASSRGRGDTQYF.

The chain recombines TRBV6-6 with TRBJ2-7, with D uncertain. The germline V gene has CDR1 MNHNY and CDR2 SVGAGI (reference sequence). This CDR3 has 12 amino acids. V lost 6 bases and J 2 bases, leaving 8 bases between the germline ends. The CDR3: CASRLPPYEQYF. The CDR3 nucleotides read TGTGCCAGCAGACTACCTCCCTACGAGCAGTACTTC.

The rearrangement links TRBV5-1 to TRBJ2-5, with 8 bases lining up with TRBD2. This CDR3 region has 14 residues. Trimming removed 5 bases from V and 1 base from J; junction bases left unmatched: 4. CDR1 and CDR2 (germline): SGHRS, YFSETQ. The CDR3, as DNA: TGCGCCAGCAGAATAGCGGGGCCCCAAGAGACCCAGTACTTC. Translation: CASRIAGPQETQYF. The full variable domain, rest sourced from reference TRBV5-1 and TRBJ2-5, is KAGVTQTPRYLIKTRGQQVTLSCSPISGHRSVSWYQQTPGQGLQFLFEYFSETQRNKGNFPGRFSGRQFSNSRSEMNVSTLELGDSALYLCASRIAGPQETQYFGPGTRLLVL.

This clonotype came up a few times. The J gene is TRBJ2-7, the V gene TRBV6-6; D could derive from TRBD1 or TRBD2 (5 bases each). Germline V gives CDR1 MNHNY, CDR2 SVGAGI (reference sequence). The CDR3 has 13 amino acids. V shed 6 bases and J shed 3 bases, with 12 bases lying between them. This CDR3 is CASSRGLHYEQYF. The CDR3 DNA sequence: TGTGCCAGCAGCCGGGGCCTCCACTACGAGCAGTACTTC.